This TCR beta chain was identified in a study of cytomegalovirus exposure and HLA in healthy donors. The primer mix had 60 Vbeta and 13 Jbeta primers. Sequencing was performed with immunoSEQ multiplex PCR; in TCRdb, only in-frame clones are kept and a portion is missing. The sample lists 95,000 to 150,000 clones, 65% to 80% seen once, with around 13% in the top ten. A few counts support this clone. Germline V gene data show CDR1 as SGHRS and CDR2 as YFSETQ. The CDR3 has 16 amino acids. V shed 0 bases, J shed 5 bases, and the junction held 9 bases outside the gene matches. The chain combines TRBV5-1 with TRBJ2-5, with 8 bases identical to TRBD2. The sequence was obtained from a woman aged 60-75 years in good health and CMV-seropositive. Specimen: PBMCs. The CDR3 DNA follows: TGCGCCAGCAGCTTGGCCTTACAGCGGGGGCTGGAGACCCAGTACTTC. Its protein is CASSLALQRGLETQYF.